This T cell receptor (beta chain) was identified in a study of CD8 T cells in Susac syndrome. The diagnostic criteria for definite or probable disease, as recently defined, were met by the patients with Susac syndrome. TEMRA cells were enriched by FACS, and CD4+ and CD8+ T cells were negatively isolated. RNA, at about 0.5 to 1 ug, was reverse transcribed with random hexamers. A multiplex approach, immunoSEQ multiplex PCR, amplified TCR beta CDR3 across 54 Vbeta and 13 Jbeta. TCRdb re-derived calls from the immunoSEQ multiplex PCR reads in MiXCR, one entry per CDR3 protein. The sample holds around 170,000 distinct CDR3 sequences, 95% seen once. This sequence was found in a human donor with Susac syndrome. The sequenced sample was CD8+ T cells from PBMCs.

CDR3 DNA sequence: TGTGCCACCAGCAGTTACCGGGACAGGGTAGGAGATACGCAGTATTTT. Translated, it gives CATSSYRDRVGDTQYF. The rearrangement links TRBV15 to TRBJ2-3; 9 bases map to TRBD1. The J segment lost 5 bases and the V segment lost 3 bases, leaving 9 bases of the junction unmatched. CDR1 LNHNV and CDR2 YYDKDF come from the germline V gene (reference sequence). The CDR3 runs 16 residues.